This T cell receptor beta chain was profiled in a study of blood T cell repertoires in COVID-19. Overall study context: PBMCs, B-cell-depleted T cells, or T cells were the source of the cDNA or gDNA that made up the material.

V gave up 5 bases and J gave up 7 bases; unmatched junction bases: 5. The CDR3 sequence is 14 residues long. Germline values: CDR1 MNHEY, CDR2 SMNVEV (reference sequence). Authors' processing steps: Scientists estimated how many nucleated cells there were by amplifying reference gene primers. This table comes from immunoSEQ multiplex PCR, and its TCRdb copy is limited to in-frame clones, with some not included. The V and J calls and clone size come from that table; D and trimming were worked out from the DNA. The sample records 200,000 to 300,000 clones, about four fifths being singletons. The chain employs TRBV27 and TRBJ1-4, with 9 nucleotides matching TRBD1. Material: peripheral blood. The clonotype was recovered from an elderly man with acute or convalescent COVID-19. Here the CDR3 reads CASSPGTGLEKLFF. CDR3 nucleotides: TGTGCCAGCAGTCCGGGGACAGGGCTTGAAAAACTGTTTTTT. Looking up the rest from reference TRBV27 and TRBJ1-4 gives the full variable domain: EAQVTQNPRYLITVTGKKLTVTCSQNMNHEYMSWYRQDPGLGLRQIYYSMNVEVTDKGDVPEGYKVSRKEKRNFPLILESPSPNQTSLYFCASSPGTGLEKLFFGSGTQLSVL.